This T cell receptor beta chain was identified in a study of response to subunit inactivated influenza vaccine. Study-wide points: Seasonal influenza vaccination, on each occasion, was suggested by the authors to recruit few new T cells.

Regarding this clonotype: What it recognizes is unknown.

MiXCR, run by TCRdb on the RT-PCR reads, gives a single entry per CDR3 protein. The sample includes about 780,000 distinct CDR3 sequences, roughly 18% of them seen just once. CDR3 length: 16 residues. The ends lost 5 bases at V and 8 bases at J; junction bases unmatched: 10. The germline V gene has CDR1 SGHVS and CDR2 FNYEAQ. This clonotype originated in a man between 45 and 60 years old who received an inactivated influenza vaccine. The V gene is TRBV7-6, the J gene TRBJ2-1, with TRBD2 matching over 12 bases. The source material was PBMCs from blood, sampled about 5 days after vaccination. The CDR3 loop reads CASSGQLAGGQYEQFF. The DNA of the CDR3 is TGTGCCAGCAGCGGCCAGCTAGCGGGGGGGCAGTATGAGCAGTTCTTC.